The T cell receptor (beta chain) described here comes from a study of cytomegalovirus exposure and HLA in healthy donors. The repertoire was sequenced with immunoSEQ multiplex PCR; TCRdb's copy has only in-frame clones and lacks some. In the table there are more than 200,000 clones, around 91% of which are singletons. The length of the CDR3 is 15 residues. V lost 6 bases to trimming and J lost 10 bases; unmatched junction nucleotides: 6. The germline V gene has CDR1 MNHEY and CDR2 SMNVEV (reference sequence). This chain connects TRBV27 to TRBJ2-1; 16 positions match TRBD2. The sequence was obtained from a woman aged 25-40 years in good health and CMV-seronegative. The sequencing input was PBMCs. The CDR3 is CASRSGLAGGLEQFF. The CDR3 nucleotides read TGTGCCAGCAGGTCGGGACTAGCGGGGGGGTTGGAGCAGTTCTTC.